This TCR beta chain is from a study of blood T cells in healthy people across ages. The sample holds a few counts of this clonotype. The authors ran a second PCR of 7 to 11 cycles using a sample-barcoded 5' primer and a J-beta primer mix. TCRdb itself ran the 5' RACE reads through MiXCR, one entry per CDR3 protein. In the table there are 730,000 or so distinct CDR3 sequences, less than 45% of which are singletons. The CDR3 has 16 amino acids. V dropped 1 base and J dropped 5 bases, with 19 bases sitting between them. Germline values: CDR1 SGHRS, CDR2 YFSETQ. The J gene is TRBJ2-7, the V gene TRBV5-1; possible D gene TRBD2, 6 bases. The sequencing input was blood. The sequence was obtained from an elderly man in good health. The DNA for the CDR3 is TGCGCCAGCAGCTTGTCCGGGAGTCTTCAATACCACGAGCAGTACTTC. The encoded protein is CASSLSGSLQYHEQYF.